This record concerns one TCR beta chain sequence. What it recognizes is unknown. The table came from immunoSEQ multiplex PCR; TCRdb's copy has only in-frame clones and leaves some out. Here the sample spans 850,000 to 1,100,000 clones, approximately 75% being singletons. The entry originates in a study of shared clonotypes between healthy human individuals. Overall study context: Ranging from 18 to 49 in age, donors were a couple of women and a few men. Study results and caveats: Sample collection involved blood only; tissue repertoires are likely different. Generally, estimated richness proved larger in naive subsets than it did in memory subsets.

The CDR3 loop spans 16 amino acids. V lost 6 bases, J lost 4 bases, and 12 bases stayed unmatched. Germline assignment: CDR1 MDHEN and CDR2 SYDVKM. The material sequenced was memory CD4+ T cells from PBMCs. Subset meaning: CD45RA-negative fraction. The chain has TRBV28 and TRBJ1-2, with TRBD1 identical over 9 bases. The clonotype was recovered from a man aged 18 to 35 in good health. Some clones in this sample may be carry-over from other donors' samples. The CDR3 nucleotides read TGTGCCAGCAGGGCCGCCCCCGGGACAGGGAGCTATGGCTACACCTTC. This translates into CASRAAPGTGSYGYTF.